This T cell receptor beta chain emerged from a study of shared clonotypes between healthy human individuals. The data were produced by immunoSEQ multiplex PCR, yet TCRdb's version contains in-frame clones alone and is incomplete. The data hold around 1.4 million clones, with 98% to 99% observed a single time. Germline-derived CDR1 and CDR2 are SGHRS and YFSETQ. V dropped 0 bases and J dropped 6; count of bases not matched to a gene: 2. The CDR3 runs 14 residues. The sequencing sample was made of naive CD4+ T cells sorted from blood. Subset described: CD45RA+ positively selected. This rearrangement joins TRBV5-1 to TRBJ2-2, with 7 bases that match TRBD2. The TCR was taken from a man aged 25 to 40 in good health. The CDR3 reads CASSLETSSGELFF. CDR3 DNA sequence: TGCGCCAGCAGCTTGGAGACTAGCTCCGGGGAGCTGTTTTTT.